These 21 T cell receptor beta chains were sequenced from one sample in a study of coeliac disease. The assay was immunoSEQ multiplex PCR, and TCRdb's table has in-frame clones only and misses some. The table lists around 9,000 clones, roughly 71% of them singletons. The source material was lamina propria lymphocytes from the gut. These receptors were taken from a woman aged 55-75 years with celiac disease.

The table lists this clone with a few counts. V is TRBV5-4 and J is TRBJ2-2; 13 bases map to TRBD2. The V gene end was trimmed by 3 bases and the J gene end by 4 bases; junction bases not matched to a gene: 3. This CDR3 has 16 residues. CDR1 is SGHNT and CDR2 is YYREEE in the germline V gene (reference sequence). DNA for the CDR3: TGTGCCAGCAGCTCACTAGCGGGGGGGCTCACCGGGGAGCTGTTTTTT. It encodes CASSSLAGGLTGELFF.

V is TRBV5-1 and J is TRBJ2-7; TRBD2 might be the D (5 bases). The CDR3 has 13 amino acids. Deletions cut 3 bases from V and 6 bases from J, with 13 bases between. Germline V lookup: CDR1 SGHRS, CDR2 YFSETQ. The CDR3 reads CASSSPPRGEQYF. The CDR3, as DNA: TGCGCCAGCAGCTCCCCCCCCCGGGGCGAGCAGTACTTC.

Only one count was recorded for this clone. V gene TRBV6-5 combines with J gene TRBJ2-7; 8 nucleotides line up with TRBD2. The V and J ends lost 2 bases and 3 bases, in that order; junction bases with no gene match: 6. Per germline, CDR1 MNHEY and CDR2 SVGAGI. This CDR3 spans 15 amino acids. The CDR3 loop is CASSYGGLGDYEQYF. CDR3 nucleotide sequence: TGTGCCAGCAGTTACGGGGGACTAGGGGACTACGAGCAGTACTTC.

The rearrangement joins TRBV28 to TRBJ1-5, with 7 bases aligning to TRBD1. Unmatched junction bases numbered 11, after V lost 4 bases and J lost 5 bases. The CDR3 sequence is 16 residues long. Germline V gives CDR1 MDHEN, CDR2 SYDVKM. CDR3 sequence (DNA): TGTGCCAGCAGTTCCCCCGGAGGGACAGAGGATCAGCCCCAGCATTTT. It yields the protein CASSSPGGTEDQPQHF.

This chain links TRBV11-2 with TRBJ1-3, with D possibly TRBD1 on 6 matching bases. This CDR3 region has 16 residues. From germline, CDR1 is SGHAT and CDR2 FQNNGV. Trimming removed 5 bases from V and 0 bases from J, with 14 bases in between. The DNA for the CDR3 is TGTGCCAGCAGCCTACAGGGTCAGAGCTCTGGAAACACCATATATTTT. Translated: CASSLQGQSSGNTIYF.

The CDR3: CASSHSPGDEQFF. CDR3 DNA: TGTGCCAGCAGCCATTCACCCGGGGATGAGCAGTTCTTC. The chain uses TRBV7-6 and TRBJ2-1, with a possible D match to TRBD2 (5 bases). The CDR3 is made up of 13 amino acids. The germline V gene has CDR1 SGHVS and CDR2 FNYEAQ. The V end lost 5 bases, the J end lost 8 bases, and 13 bases lay between the germline ends. Supplemented by reference TRBV7-6 and TRBJ2-1, the full variable domain reads GAGVSQSPRYKVTKRGQDVALRCDPISGHVSLYWYRQALGQGPEFLTYFNYEAQQDKSGLPNDRFSAERPEGSISTLTIQRTEQRDSAMYRCASSHSPGDEQFFGPGTRLTVL.

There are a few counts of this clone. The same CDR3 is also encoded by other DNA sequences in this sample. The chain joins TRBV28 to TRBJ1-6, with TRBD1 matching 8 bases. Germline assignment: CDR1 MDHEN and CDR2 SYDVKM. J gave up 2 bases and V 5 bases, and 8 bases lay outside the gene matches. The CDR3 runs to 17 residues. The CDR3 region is CASSETGGLTYNSPLHF. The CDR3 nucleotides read TGTGCCAGCAGTGAAACAGGGGGATTGACCTATAATTCACCCCTCCACTTT. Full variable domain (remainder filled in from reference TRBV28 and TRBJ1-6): DVKVTQSSRYLVKRTGEKVFLECVQDMDHENMFWYRQDPGLGLRLIYFSYDVKMKEKGDIPEGYSVSREKKERFSLILESASTNQTSMYLCASSETGGLTYNSPLHFGNGTRLTVT.

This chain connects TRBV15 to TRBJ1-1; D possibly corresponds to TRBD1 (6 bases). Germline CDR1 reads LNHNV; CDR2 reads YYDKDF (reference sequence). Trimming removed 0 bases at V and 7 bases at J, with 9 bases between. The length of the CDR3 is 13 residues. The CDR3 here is CATSREGGLEAFF. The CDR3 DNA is TGTGCCACCAGCAGAGAGGGGGGGCTTGAAGCTTTCTTT.

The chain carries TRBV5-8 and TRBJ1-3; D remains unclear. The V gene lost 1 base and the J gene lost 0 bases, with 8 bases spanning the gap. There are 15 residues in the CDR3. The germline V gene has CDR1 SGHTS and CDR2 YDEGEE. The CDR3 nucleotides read TGTGCCAGCAGCTTGTCTTACGGCTCTGGAAACACCATATATTTT. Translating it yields CASSLSYGSGNTIYF.

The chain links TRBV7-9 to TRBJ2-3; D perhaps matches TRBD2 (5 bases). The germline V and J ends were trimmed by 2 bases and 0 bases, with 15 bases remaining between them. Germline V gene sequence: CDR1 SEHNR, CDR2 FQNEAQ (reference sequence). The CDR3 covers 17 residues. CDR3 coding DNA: TGTGCCAGCAGCTTAATCTCAGTAGCGCCGAGCACAGATACGCAGTATTTT. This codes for CASSLISVAPSTDTQYF.

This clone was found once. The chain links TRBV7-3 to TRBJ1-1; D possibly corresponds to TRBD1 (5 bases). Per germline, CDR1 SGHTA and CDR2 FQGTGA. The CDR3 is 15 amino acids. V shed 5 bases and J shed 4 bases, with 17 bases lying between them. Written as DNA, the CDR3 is TGTGCCAGCAGCCCAAATTCCGGGGGGAGCACTGAAGCTTTCTTT. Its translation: CASSPNSGGSTEAFF.

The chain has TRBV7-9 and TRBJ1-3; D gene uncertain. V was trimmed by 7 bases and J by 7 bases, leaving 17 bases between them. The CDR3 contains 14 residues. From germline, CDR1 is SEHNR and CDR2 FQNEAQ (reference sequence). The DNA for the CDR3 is TGTGCCAGCACCTCGGAGCGGGGTTCGAACACCATATATTTT. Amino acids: CASTSERGSNTIYF. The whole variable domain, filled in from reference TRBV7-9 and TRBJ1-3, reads DTGVSQNPRHKITKRGQNVTFRCDPISEHNRLYWYRQTLGQGPEFLTYFQNEAQLEKSRLLSDRFSAERPKGSFSTLEIQRTEQGDSAMYLCASTSERGSNTIYFGEGSWLTVV.

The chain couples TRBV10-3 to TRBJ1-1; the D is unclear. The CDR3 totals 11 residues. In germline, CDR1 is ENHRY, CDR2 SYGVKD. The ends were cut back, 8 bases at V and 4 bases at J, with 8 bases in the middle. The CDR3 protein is CAISPGTEAFF. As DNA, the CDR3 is TGTGCCATCTCCCCGGGCACTGAAGCTTTCTTT.

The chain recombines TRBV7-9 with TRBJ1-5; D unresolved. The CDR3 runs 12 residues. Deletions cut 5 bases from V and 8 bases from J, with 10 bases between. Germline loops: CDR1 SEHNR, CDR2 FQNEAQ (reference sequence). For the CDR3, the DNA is TGTGCCAGCAGCCTCGACATGGAGCCCCAGCATTTT. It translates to CASSLDMEPQHF.

The CDR3 loop reads CASSPTITGELFF. As DNA, the CDR3 is TGCGCCAGCAGCCCTACTATCACCGGGGAGCTGTTTTTT. This chain connects TRBV5-1 to TRBJ2-2; D gene unclear. The length of the CDR3 is 13 residues. Germline lookup yields CDR1 SGHRS and CDR2 YFSETQ. V was shortened by 4 bases and J by 4 bases, with 8 bases between the two germline ends.

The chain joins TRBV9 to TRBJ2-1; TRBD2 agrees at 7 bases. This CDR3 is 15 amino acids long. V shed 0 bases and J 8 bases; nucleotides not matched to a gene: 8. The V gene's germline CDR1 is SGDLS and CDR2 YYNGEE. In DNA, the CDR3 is TGTGCCAGCAGCGTAGGTCTCGGGACTACGGATGAGCAGTTCTTC. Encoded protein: CASSVGLGTTDEQFF.

CDR3 nucleotides: TGTGCCAGCAGCTTTACAGGGACCTACGAGCAGTACTTC. It is translated as CASSFTGTYEQYF. The chain links TRBV11-2 to TRBJ2-7; D is perhaps TRBD1 (6 bases). The CDR3 totals 13 residues. V was pared by 3 bases and J by 2 bases, with 8 bases between. Germline V lookup: CDR1 SGHAT, CDR2 FQNNGV.

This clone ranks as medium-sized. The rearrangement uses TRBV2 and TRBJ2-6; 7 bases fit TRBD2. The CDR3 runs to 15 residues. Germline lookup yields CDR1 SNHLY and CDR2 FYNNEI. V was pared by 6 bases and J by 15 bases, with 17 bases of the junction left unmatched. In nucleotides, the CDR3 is TGTGCCAGCAGCCCAGGAGAAGCGGGACGCACGACCCTGACTTTC. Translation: CASSPGEAGRTTLTF. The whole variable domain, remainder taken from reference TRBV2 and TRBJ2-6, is EPEVTQTPSHQVTQMGQEVILRCVPISNHLYFYWYRQILGQKVEFLVSFYNNEISEKSEIFDDQFSVERPDGSNFTLKIRSTKLEDSAMYFCASSPGEAGRTTLTFGAGSRLTVL.

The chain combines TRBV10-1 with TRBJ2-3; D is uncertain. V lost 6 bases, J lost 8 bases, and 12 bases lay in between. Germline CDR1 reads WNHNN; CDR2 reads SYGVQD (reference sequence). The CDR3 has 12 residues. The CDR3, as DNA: TGCGCCAGCAGCCCGACTGGTACTACGCAGTATTTT. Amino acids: CASSPTGTTQYF.

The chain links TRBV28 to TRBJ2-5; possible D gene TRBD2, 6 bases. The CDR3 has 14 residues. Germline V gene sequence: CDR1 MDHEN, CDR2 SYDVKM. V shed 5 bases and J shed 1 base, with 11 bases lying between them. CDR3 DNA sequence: TGTGCCAGCAGTCGGGGAGGAACCCAAGAGACCCAGTACTTC. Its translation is CASSRGGTQETQYF.

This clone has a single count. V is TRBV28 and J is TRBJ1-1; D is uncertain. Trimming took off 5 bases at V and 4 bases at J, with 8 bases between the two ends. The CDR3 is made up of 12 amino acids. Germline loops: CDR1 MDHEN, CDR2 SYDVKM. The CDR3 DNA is TGTGCCAGCAGTCCGATGCGCACTGAAGCTTTCTTT. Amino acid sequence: CASSPMRTEAFF. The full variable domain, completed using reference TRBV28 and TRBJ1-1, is DVKVTQSSRYLVKRTGEKVFLECVQDMDHENMFWYRQDPGLGLRLIYFSYDVKMKEKGDIPEGYSVSREKKERFSLILESASTNQTSMYLCASSPMRTEAFFGQGTRLTVV.